The sequence of this T cell receptor (beta chain) was determined in a study of response to subunit inactivated influenza vaccine. Findings and limits, study-wide: It was the authors' suggestion that each seasonal influenza vaccination recruits few new T cells.

Concerning this clonotype itself: As yet, its antigen is unknown.

TCRdb itself ran the RT-PCR reads through MiXCR, one entry per CDR3 protein. This sample carries a few hundred thousand distinct CDR3 sequences, about a fifth of them seen once, and the ten largest clones take about 9.4%. CDR1 is SNHLY and CDR2 is FYNNEI in the germline V gene. The CDR3 extends over 15 amino acids. Trimming shortened V by 4 bases and J by 2 bases, and 13 bases separated the two germline ends. J is TRBJ2-3 and V is TRBV2, with TRBD2 as a possible D gene (7 bases). Source: PBMCs from blood, taken approximately 20 months after vaccination. The receptor comes from a man between 50 and 69 years old who received an inactivated influenza vaccine. The CDR3 coding sequence is TGTGCCAGCAGTGTTGGAGGGGGGGCCACAGATACGCAGTATTTT. This sequence encodes CASSVGGGATDTQYF. The full variable domain, rest sourced from reference TRBV2 and TRBJ2-3, is EPEVTQTPSHQVTQMGQEVILRCVPISNHLYFYWYRQILGQKVEFLVSFYNNEISEKSEIFDDQFSVERPDGSNFTLKIRSTKLEDSAMYFCASSVGGGATDTQYFGPGTRLTVL.